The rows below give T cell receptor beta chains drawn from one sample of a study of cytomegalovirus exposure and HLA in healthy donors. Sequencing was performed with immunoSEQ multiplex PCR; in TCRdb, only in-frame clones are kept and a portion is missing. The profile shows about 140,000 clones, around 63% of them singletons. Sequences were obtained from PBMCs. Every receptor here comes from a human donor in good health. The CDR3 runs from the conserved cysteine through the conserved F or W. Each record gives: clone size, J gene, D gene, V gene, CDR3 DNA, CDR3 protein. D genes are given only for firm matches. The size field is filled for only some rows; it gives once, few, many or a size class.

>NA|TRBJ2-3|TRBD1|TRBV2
TGTGCCAGCAGTGCCGGACAGGCCGCGGCGCAGTATTTT
CASSAGQAAAQYF
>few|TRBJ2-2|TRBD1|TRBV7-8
TGTGCCAGCAGCTTGGGCTCCGGGACAGGGGGTCCCGGGGAGCTGTTTTTT
CASSLGSGTGGPGELFF
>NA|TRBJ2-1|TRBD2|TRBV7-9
TGTGCCAGCAGCTTAGCGCAGACTAGCGGGAGGTGGAATGAGCAGTTCTTC
CASSLAQTSGRWNEQFF
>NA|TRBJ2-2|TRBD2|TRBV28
TGTGCCAGCAGTTTGTCGCCTAGTGGCGGGGGGACCGGGGAGCTGTTTTTT
CASSLSPSGGGTGELFF
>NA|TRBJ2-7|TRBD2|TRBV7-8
TGTGCCAGCAGCTTAGCGTCGGGGACTAGCGGGGACTCCTACGAGCAGTACTTC
CASSLASGTSGDSYEQYF
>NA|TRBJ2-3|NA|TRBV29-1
TGCAGCGGGGACAGTAATTCGGGAGCGGCGCAGTATTTT
CSGDSNSGAAQYF
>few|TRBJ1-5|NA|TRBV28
TGTGCCAGCAGTTATCCCCAGGGATATCAGCCCCAGCATTTT
CASSYPQGYQPQHF
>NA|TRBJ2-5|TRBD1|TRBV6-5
TGTGCCAGCAGTTACTTCAGGGGGCTTGGGGAGCAGTACTTC
CASSYFRGLGEQYF
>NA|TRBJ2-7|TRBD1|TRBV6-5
TGTGCCAGCAGTTCCACAGGGGGGTTCTACGAGCAGTACTTC
CASSSTGGFYEQYF
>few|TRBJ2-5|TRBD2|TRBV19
TGTGCCAGTAGTCCCACACCAGCGGGAGGAGCTGAGACCCAGTACTTC
CASSPTPAGGAETQYF
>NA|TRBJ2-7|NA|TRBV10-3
TGTGCCATCAGTGAGCGGGGAGCCTACGAGCAGTACTTC
CAISERGAYEQYF
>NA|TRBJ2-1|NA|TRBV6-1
TGTGCCAGCGGGGAGGACGCCAGCTTCTACAATGAGCAGTTCTTC
CASGEDASFYNEQFF
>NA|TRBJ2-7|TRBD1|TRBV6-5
TGTGCCAGCAGGGGACAGGAAACCTACGAGCAGTACTTC
CASRGQETYEQYF
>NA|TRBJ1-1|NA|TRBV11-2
TGTGCCAGCAGCTTAGGCGCTGGGGCCTTTGAAGCTTTCTTT
CASSLGAGAFEAFF
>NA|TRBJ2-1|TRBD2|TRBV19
TGTGCCAGCAGGTTGAGCGGGGGCCCCTTCAATGAGCAGTTCTTC
CASRLSGGPFNEQFF
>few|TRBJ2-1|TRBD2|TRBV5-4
TGTGCCAGCACCGACCAGCGGGGGGGGGATGAGCAGTTCTTC
CASTDQRGGDEQFF
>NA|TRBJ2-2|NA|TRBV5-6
TGTGCCAGCAGCTCGTACAGGGGGGGGAACACCGGGGAGCTGTTTTTT
CASSSYRGGNTGELFF
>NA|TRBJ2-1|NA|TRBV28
TGTGCCAGCAGCGAGAGGACAGTCTACAATGAGCAGTTCTTC
CASSERTVYNEQFF
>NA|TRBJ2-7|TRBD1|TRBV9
TGTGCCAGCAGCGAAACGACAGGGGGGTTCTACGAGCAGTACTTC
CASSETTGGFYEQYF
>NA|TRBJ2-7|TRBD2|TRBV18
TGTGCCAGCTCACCAGGGACTAGGGCCTACGAGCAGTACTTC
CASSPGTRAYEQYF
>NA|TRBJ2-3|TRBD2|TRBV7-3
TGTGCCAGCAGCTCCAGGCGGGAGGATGTGAGAAGGTTGACAGATACGCAGTATTTT
CASSSRREDVRRLTDTQYF
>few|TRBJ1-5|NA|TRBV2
TGTGCCAGCAGGAAGCCGGGGACAAGGGACCAGCCCCAGCATTTT
CASRKPGTRDQPQHF
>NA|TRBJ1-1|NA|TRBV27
TGTGCCAGCAGTTTAGTAACGGGGGGGAACACTGAAGCTTTCTTT
CASSLVTGGNTEAFF
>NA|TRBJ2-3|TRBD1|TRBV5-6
TGTGCCAGCAGCCAAACAGGGGGAAGTCCAGATACGCAGTATTTT
CASSQTGGSPDTQYF
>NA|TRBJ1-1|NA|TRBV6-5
TGTGCCACCGGCAGGGAAGATACTGAAGCTTTCTTT
CATGREDTEAFF
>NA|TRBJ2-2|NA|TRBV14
TGTGCCAGCAGCCAAGCCCAACACTATTACACCGGGGAGCTGTTTTTT
CASSQAQHYYTGELFF
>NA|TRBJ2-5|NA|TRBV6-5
TGTGCCAGCAGCTCCGGGACTCACTCCCGGGAGACCCAGTACTTC
CASSSGTHSRETQYF
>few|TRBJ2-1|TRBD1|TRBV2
TGTGCCAGCAGACGGGGGACAGGGGAGAACGGAGAGCAGTTCTTC
CASRRGTGENGEQFF
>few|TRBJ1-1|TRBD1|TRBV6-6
TGTGCCAGCAGTTACTCAGACAGGGGAACTGAAGCTTTCTTT
CASSYSDRGTEAFF
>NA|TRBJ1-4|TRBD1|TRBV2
TGTGCCACTACGACAGGGGGCCTAAATGAAAAACTGTTTTTT
CATTTGGLNEKLFF
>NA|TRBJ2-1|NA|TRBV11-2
TGTGCCAGCAGCTTCGGCATAGGGGCGGAGCAGTTCTTC
CASSFGIGAEQFF
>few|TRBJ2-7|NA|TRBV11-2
TGTGCCAGCAGCTCCCTAAAGGGAGGGGGATCCTACGAGCAGTACTTC
CASSSLKGGGSYEQYF
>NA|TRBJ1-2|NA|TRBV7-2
TGTGCCAGCAGCGAAGTCCAGGGCGGCCATGGCTACACCTTC
CASSEVQGGHGYTF
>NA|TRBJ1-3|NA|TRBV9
TGTGCCAGCAGCGGCAGCGGACAGACCGGCATATATTTT
CASSGSGQTGIYF
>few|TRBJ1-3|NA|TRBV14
TGTGCCAGCAGCCAAGTCCGGGGGGGGAGAGGAAACACCATATATTTT
CASSQVRGGRGNTIYF
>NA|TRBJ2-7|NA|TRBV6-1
TGTGCCAGCAGTGAAGCGTTCAGGGACACCTCCTACGAGCAGTACTTC
CASSEAFRDTSYEQYF
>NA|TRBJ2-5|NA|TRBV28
TGTGCCAGCAGGGGGGCAATCCAAGAGACCCAGTACTTC
CASRGAIQETQYF
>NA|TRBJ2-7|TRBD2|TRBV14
TGTGCCAGCAGCCCCCTGGCGGGAGGTTTTTACGAGCAGTACTTC
CASSPLAGGFYEQYF
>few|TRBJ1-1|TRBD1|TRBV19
TGTGCCAGTAGTATCCAAGACAGGGAGGACACTGAAGCTTTCTTT
CASSIQDREDTEAFF
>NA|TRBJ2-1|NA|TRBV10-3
TGTGCCATCAGTGAGTCCCCGACTAGGAACAATGAGCAGTTCTTC
CAISESPTRNNEQFF
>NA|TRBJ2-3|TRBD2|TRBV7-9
TGTGCCAGCAGCGCCGGACTAGCGGCAGATACGCAGTATTTT
CASSAGLAADTQYF
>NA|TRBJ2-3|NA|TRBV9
TGTGCCAGCAGCGTAGGGGCTAGCGCCACAGATACGCAGTATTTT
CASSVGASATDTQYF
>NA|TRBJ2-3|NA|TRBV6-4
TGTGCCAGCAGTGACACAGGCACAGATACGCAGTATTTT
CASSDTGTDTQYF
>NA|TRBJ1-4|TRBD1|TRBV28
TGTGCCAGCAGTTTCCTAGGGACAGGATTTAATGAAAAACTGTTTTTT
CASSFLGTGFNEKLFF
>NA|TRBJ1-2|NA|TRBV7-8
TGTGCCAGCAGCTTAGACACCGACACCTATGGCTACACCTTC
CASSLDTDTYGYTF
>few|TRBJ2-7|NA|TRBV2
TGTGCCAGCAGCGCAGATCTCTACGAGCAGTACTTC
CASSADLYEQYF
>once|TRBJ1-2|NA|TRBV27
TGTGCTGCCGGCCAGGCGATTTATGGCTACACCTTC
CAAGQAIYGYTF
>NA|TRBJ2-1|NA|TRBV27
TGTGCCAGCAGTCTGTCCGAGAACAATGAGCAGTTCTTC
CASSLSENNEQFF
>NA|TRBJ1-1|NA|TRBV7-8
TGTGCCAGCAGCAGAGGGAACACTGAAGCTTTCTTT
CASSRGNTEAFF
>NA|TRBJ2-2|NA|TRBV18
TGTGCCAGCTCACCTAAAAATAGACAGTCTGCGAACACCGGGGAGCTGTTTTTT
CASSPKNRQSANTGELFF
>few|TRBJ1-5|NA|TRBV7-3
TGTGCCAGCAGCTTGGGCAGAAATCAGCCCCAGCATTTT
CASSLGRNQPQHF
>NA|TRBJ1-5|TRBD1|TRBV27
TGTGCCAGCAGTTTATCGCACGGGACAGGGAATCAGCCCCAGCATTTT
CASSLSHGTGNQPQHF
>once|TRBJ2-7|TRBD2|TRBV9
TGTGCCAGCAGCCTAACACTAGCGGGGTCCTCCTACGAGCAGTACTTC
CASSLTLAGSSYEQYF
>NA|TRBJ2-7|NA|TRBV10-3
TGTGCCATCAGTGGTGGAGGGCAGTCTTCCTACGAGCAGTACTTC
CAISGGGQSSYEQYF
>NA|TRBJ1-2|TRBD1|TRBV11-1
TGTGCCAGCAGCAACACCGGGACAGGGTATGGCTACACCTTC
CASSNTGTGYGYTF
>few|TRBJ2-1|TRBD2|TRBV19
TGTGCCAGTAGTATAGGAGCGGGAGGTTTCTACAATGAGCAGTTCTTC
CASSIGAGGFYNEQFF
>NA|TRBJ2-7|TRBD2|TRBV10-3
TGTGCCATCAGTGGGCTGGCTAGCGGGAGTTACGAGCAGTACTTC
CAISGLASGSYEQYF
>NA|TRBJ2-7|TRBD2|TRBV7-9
TGTGCCGCCTCCCCGGGACTAGCGGGCTACGAGCAGTACTTC
CAASPGLAGYEQYF